These T cell receptor beta chains were read from a single sample in a study of Graves' ophthalmopathy and Graves' hyperthyroidism. A single record per CDR3 protein comes from TCRdb applying MiXCR to the multiplex PCR reads. This repertoire shows 350,000 or so distinct CDR3 sequences, 15% to 20% found once; its top ten account for over 9%. Material: peripheral blood. All receptors derive from an adult man with Graves' ophthalmopathy. CDR3s include the opening cysteine and the closing phenylalanine or tryptophan. The D gene is left open where the match is weak. Clone size, where shown, is once, few, many, or a class for clones that have expanded.

cdr3_length,d_call,v_call,clone_size,cdr3_aa
12,TRBD1,TRBV28,many,CASTRTTGTGLF
15,NA,TRBV28,NA,CASSEGTAPNSPLHF
15,NA,TRBV7-2,many,CASRTDRWDQETQYF
13,NA,TRBV29-1,many,CSVARVGGYGYTF
15,TRBD2,TRBV7-2,NA,CASSLVVGEGYEQYF
13,NA,TRBV9,many,CASSGPIKETQCF
13,NA,TRBV10-3,many,CAISETVARTQYF
14,NA,TRBV6-1,many,CASSKHLDSYEQYF
14,TRBD2,TRBV10-3,few,CAISGTSGTGELFF
14,NA,TRBV20-1,once,CSARNRVGRHGYTF
14,TRBD1,TRBV7-6,many,CASSQTDRVYEQYF
13,NA,TRBV29-1,few,CSVEGNLNTEAFF
13,NA,TRBV6-1,NA,CATQGPYNQPQHF
14,NA,TRBV7-2,many,CASSFSKGAYEQYF
15,TRBD1,TRBV12-3/TRBV12-4,many,CASSNPTGDHTEAFF
14,TRBD2,TRBV9,few,CASSWGLAKETQYF
14,NA,TRBV30,many,CAWSVRGENTEAFF
18,NA,TRBV9,many,CASSVGPREATGANVLTF
15,NA,TRBV6-4,NA,CASRDSPGTNYGYTF
15,NA,TRBV7-9,many,CTSSLVAGQATEAFF
14,TRBD1,TRBV29-1,many,CSVEFGQGFYEQYF
11,NA,TRBV20-1,many,CSARDGDEQYF
14,TRBD1,TRBV12-3/TRBV12-4,many,CASSHGQGNYGYTF